Below are 5 T cell receptor beta chains sequenced from a single sample in a study of blood T cell repertoires in COVID-19. Produced via immunoSEQ multiplex PCR; TCRdb's table is partial and in-frame only. In the table there are around 180,000 clones, over 70% of which are singletons. Input material: peripheral blood. These receptors were collected from a man aged 55-75 years with active or convalescent COVID-19.

This chain links TRBV7-6 with TRBJ2-1; 7 nucleotides line up with TRBD2. V shed 5 bases and J 5 bases; nucleotides not matched to a gene: 9. Germline CDR1 SGHVS, CDR2 FNYEAQ. The CDR3 sequence is 15 residues long. CDR3 in DNA: TGTGCCAGCAGCCCAGTCAGGAGCGGGGACAATGAGCAGTTCTTC. Translation: CASSPVRSGDNEQFF.

To note about this clone: Additional DNA sequences in this sample encode the identical CDR3. The chain recombines TRBV18 with TRBJ2-2; TRBD1 is a possible D gene (6 bases). V lost 4 bases and J lost 1, with 7 bases in between. This CDR3 is 14 amino acids long. Germline V gene sequence: CDR1 KGHSH, CDR2 LQKENI. Written as DNA, the CDR3 is TGTGCCAGCTCACAGGGACAGAACACCGGGGAGCTGTTTTTT. It specifies CASSQGQNTGELFF.

The rearrangement uses TRBV29-1 and TRBJ2-2; the match to TRBD1 covers 10 bases. The V and J ends lost 1 base and 3 bases, in that order; junction bases with no gene match: 5. CDR1 and CDR2 (germline): SQVTM, ANQGSEA. The CDR3 consists of 16 residues. CDR3 sequence reads: CSVEAGTGVDTGELFF. The CDR3 DNA reads TGCAGCGTTGAAGCCGGGACAGGGGTCGACACCGGGGAGCTGTTTTTT.

The genes are TRBV7-6 and TRBJ2-7; 10 bases are a match to TRBD2. From germline, CDR1 is SGHVS and CDR2 FNYEAQ. V was clipped by 4 bases and J by 4 bases; unmatched bases: 13. The CDR3 has 17 residues. CDR3 residues: CASSSQHSSGGIYEQYF. In DNA form, the CDR3 reads TGTGCCAGCAGCTCCCAGCATTCTAGCGGGGGTATATACGAGCAGTACTTC.

This clone was counted at least ten times. The chain combines TRBV7-6 with TRBJ2-5; 7 nucleotides line up with TRBD2. The J segment lost 4 bases and the V segment lost 4 bases, leaving 3 bases of the junction unmatched. The CDR3 runs 13 residues. Germline loops: CDR1 SGHVS, CDR2 FNYEAQ. The CDR3 reads CASSYGLVETQYF. CDR3 nucleotide sequence: TGTGCCAGCAGCTATGGACTAGTAGAGACCCAGTACTTC.